The clone carrying this TCR beta chain was seen repeatedly, ten times or more. This record comes from a study of regulatory T cells in long-lasting Graves disease. As to time point: newly diagnosed GD, antithyroid drugs for less than 3 months. Researchers made the TCR library from RNA that was extracted from PBMCs. All patients originated from an endocrinology department located in Xi'an, China. Combining iRepertoire HTBI primers with Arm-PCR of CDR3 regions, the authors built TCR beta libraries. TCRdb itself ran the multiplex PCR reads through MiXCR, one entry per CDR3 protein. The sample contains about 320,000 distinct CDR3 sequences, about 18% of which appear only once. The CDR3 spans 15 residues. Germline-derived CDR1 and CDR2 are MDHEN and SYDVKM. After removal of 1 base from V and 3 bases from J, the junction contained 2 bases not matched to a gene.

This specimen was peripheral blood mononuclear cells (PBMCs), taken at new diagnosis, from a patient treated with antithyroid drugs. The J gene is TRBJ2-7, the V gene TRBV28; 11 bases map to TRBD2. The clonotype was recovered from a female donor with Graves disease. CDR3 in DNA: TGTGCCAGCAGTTTATTAGCGGGAGGGTTCTACGAGCAGTACTTC. Translation gives CASSLLAGGFYEQYF.